This T cell receptor (beta chain) was recorded in a study of T-cell memory formation after mild COVID-19. The wider study: Largely donor-specific sequence clusters came from two donors. The study, taken as a whole, reports: A subset of responding clones appeared in pre-infection memory, suggesting cross-reactive memory joined.

cDNA libraries for TCR alpha and TCR beta, carrying sample barcodes and UMIs, came from 5'RACE with constant-segment primers. TCRdb ran MiXCR on the 5' RACE reads and lists one entry per CDR3 protein. Counted here are hundreds of thousands of distinct CDR3 sequences, around 15% occurring once; the ten biggest clones make up around 20%. From germline, CDR1 is SEHNR and CDR2 FQNEAQ (reference sequence). V lost 10 bases to trimming and J lost 1 base; unmatched junction nucleotides: 6. CDR3 size: 13 residues. This clonotype has just a few counts. Antigen specificity is unknown. The chain joins TRBV7-9 to TRBJ1-2; 7 bases align to TRBD1. Source material: PBMCs or a T cell subset sorted from them (not recorded which). The TCR originated in a man aged 18-30 years who had mild COVID-19 (a few samples of this study predate the infection). Cell type and time point are not known. CDR3 in amino acids: CATTGQINYGYTF. In DNA, the CDR3 is TGTGCCACCACGGGACAGATTAACTATGGCTACACCTTC.